Below are 26 T cell receptor beta chains sequenced from a single sample in a study of T cells in Graves' hyperthyroidism and ophthalmopathy. Amplification of TCR beta CDR3 regions was performed using RNA transcripts as template. The HTBI set primed first-round TCR CDR3 RT-PCR. TCRdb fed the multiplex PCR reads into MiXCR, producing one record per CDR3 protein. Of about 460,000 distinct CDR3 sequences listed, roughly 22% were seen once; the top ten hold 49%. Material for sequencing was blood. The receptors shown here come from a woman in her 70s with Graves' ophthalmopathy.

This clonotype has just a few counts. This chain connects TRBV12-3 or TRBV12-4 to TRBJ2-7, with 7 bases matching TRBD1. CDR3 size: 16 residues. V lost 2 bases and J lost 2; bases outside the gene matches: 9. The CDR3 loop is CASSLFGTDYPYEQYF. CDR3 nucleotide sequence: TGTGCCAGCAGTTTATTCGGGACAGACTACCCCTACGAGCAGTACTTC.

This clonotype was observed a handful of times. The V call is TRBV29-1, the J call TRBJ2-2, with D possibly TRBD2 on 5 matching bases. Trimming took off 3 bases at V and 3 bases at J, with 5 bases between the two ends. This CDR3 has 12 residues. The V gene's germline CDR1 is SQVTM and CDR2 ANQGSEA. The DNA of the CDR3 is TGCAGCGTTGAGAGGGACACCGGGGAGCTGTTTTTT. It specifies CSVERDTGELFF.

This clonotype was found many times. The chain carries TRBV12-3 or TRBV12-4 and TRBJ2-1; D is ambiguous. The CDR3 runs 15 residues. Trimming left V 4 bases short and J 2 bases short, with 12 bases between. As DNA, the CDR3 is TGTGCCAGCAGTTCTCGTTCGGCTACCTACAATGAGCAGTTCTTC. It yields the protein CASSSRSATYNEQFF.

This clonotype was recorded many times. V and J are TRBV28 and TRBJ1-1; 7 positions match TRBD1. Germline V gene sequence: CDR1 MDHEN, CDR2 SYDVKM. Trimming at V came to 2 bases and at J to 6 bases, leaving 6 bases not matched to a gene. The CDR3 is made up of 14 amino acids. This chain's CDR3 is CASSLPNRGAEAFF. The CDR3 DNA reads as TGTGCCAGCAGTTTACCTAACAGGGGTGCTGAAGCTTTCTTT.

The table lists this clonotype with a few counts. The CDR3 region is CSASQRGGPDNEQFF. CDR3 sequence (DNA): TGCAGTGCCAGCCAACGGGGAGGGCCCGACAATGAGCAGTTCTTC. The J gene is TRBJ2-1, the V gene TRBV20-1; 7 bases are a match to TRBD2. The CDR3 loop spans 15 amino acids. CDR1 and CDR2 (germline): DFQATT, SNEGSKA (reference sequence). V shed 6 bases and J 5 bases; nucleotides not matched to a gene: 13.

The rearrangement links TRBV5-1 to TRBJ2-1; the D gene is possibly TRBD1 (6 bases). The CDR3 is 14 amino acids. Trimming removed 0 bases from V and 6 bases from J, with 10 bases in between. Germline V gene lookup returns CDR1 SGHRS and CDR2 YFSETQ. The CDR3 DNA sequence: TGCGCCAGCAGCTTGGAGGGACACGGCAATGAGCAGTTCTTC. It encodes CASSLEGHGNEQFF. The full variable domain, its missing parts supplied by reference TRBV5-1 and TRBJ2-1, is KAGVTQTPRYLIKTRGQQVTLSCSPISGHRSVSWYQQTPGQGLQFLFEYFSETQRNKGNFPGRFSGRQFSNSRSEMNVSTLELGDSALYLCASSLEGHGNEQFFGPGTRLTVL.

This chain links TRBV7-3 with TRBJ2-1; TRBD2 agrees at 9 bases. The junction had 8 bases not matched to a gene; V was cut back by 5 bases and J by 6 bases. CDR1 and CDR2 (germline): SGHTA, FQGTGA. The CDR3 has 15 residues. CDR3 residues: CASSPSSGITNEQFF. The CDR3 DNA follows: TGTGCCAGCAGCCCCTCTAGCGGGATCACCAATGAGCAGTTCTTC. The full variable domain, with the rest looked up from reference TRBV7-3 and TRBJ2-1, is GAGVSQTPSNKVTEKGKYVELRCDPISGHTALYWYRQSLGQGPEFLIYFQGTGAADDSGLPNDRFFAVRPEGSVSTLKIQRTERGDSAVYLCASSPSSGITNEQFFGPGTRLTVL.

This clonotype was recorded many times. The genes are TRBV12-3 or TRBV12-4 and TRBJ1-1; 7 bases match TRBD1. Germline trimming cut 6 bases from V and 2 bases from J; bases unmatched to any gene: 3. The CDR3 length is 13 residues. The CDR3 reads CASRSGGNTEAFF. The CDR3 bases are TGTGCCAGCAGATCAGGGGGAAACACTGAAGCTTTCTTT.

V usage is TRBV12-3 or TRBV12-4 and J usage is TRBJ1-1; 7 positions match TRBD1. After removal of 6 bases from V and 3 bases from J, the junction contained 1 base not matched to a gene. The CDR3 covers 12 residues. The DNA of the CDR3 is TGTGCCAGCAGGGACAGGTACACTGAAGCTTTCTTT. It codes for CASRDRYTEAFF.

A few counts support this clonotype. This rearrangement joins TRBV6-1 to TRBJ2-3; D is perhaps TRBD2 (5 bases). Germline assignment: CDR1 MNHNS and CDR2 SASEGT. V lost 6 bases to trimming and J lost 4 bases, with 14 bases between them. This CDR3 is built from 14 residues. The CDR3 DNA sequence: TGTGCCAGCAGCCTAGCCCCCGCGGCAGATACGCAGTATTTT. Protein sequence: CASSLAPAADTQYF.

The chain couples TRBV19 to TRBJ2-1, with D possibly called TRBD1 or TRBD2 (6 bases each). V shed 6 bases and J shed 7 bases, with 19 bases lying between them. The CDR3 runs to 15 residues. The germline V gene has CDR1 LNHDA and CDR2 SQIVND (reference sequence). The CDR3 nucleotides are TGTGCCAGTAGACCACCGGGACACGGAGGGAATGAGCAGTTCTTC. Protein: CASRPPGHGGNEQFF.

There are many counts of this clonotype. The chain is built from TRBV11-2 and TRBJ2-7; 10 bases are shared with TRBD1. The CDR3 totals 16 residues. Germline V gene data show CDR1 as SGHAT and CDR2 as FQNNGV. Unmatched junction bases numbered 13, after V lost 5 bases and J lost 6 bases. The CDR3, as DNA: TGTGCCAGCAGCCCAAGGACAGGGGGTTTCGGGGGCGAGCAGTACTTC. Its protein product is CASSPRTGGFGGEQYF.

The table lists this clonotype with a few counts. This rearrangement joins TRBV6-1 to TRBJ1-1; no reliable D call. Looked up from germline, CDR1 is MNHNS and CDR2 is SASEGT. The V end lost 2 bases, the J end lost 1 base, and 8 bases lay between the germline ends. This CDR3 is 14 amino acids long. CDR3 sequence reads: CASSESLGNTEAFF. The CDR3 DNA follows: TGTGCCAGCAGTGAATCCCTCGGGAACACTGAAGCTTTCTTT.

This clonotype was found a few times. The chain combines TRBV20-1 with TRBJ2-1; 9 bases are shared with TRBD2. This CDR3 spans 17 amino acids. Unmatched junction bases numbered 9, after V lost 3 bases and J lost 0 bases. Germline lookup yields CDR1 DFQATT and CDR2 SNEGSKA (reference sequence). CDR3 region: CSARDELAGRSYNEQFF. The DNA of the CDR3 is TGCAGTGCTAGGGACGAACTAGCGGGTCGCTCCTACAATGAGCAGTTCTTC.

This clonotype was recorded many times. The chain uses TRBV27 and TRBJ1-1, with D possibly TRBD1 on 5 matching bases. The V and J ends lost 4 bases and 4 bases respectively, with 13 bases between them. Germline assignment: CDR1 MNHEY and CDR2 SMNVEV (reference sequence). This CDR3 comprises 14 residues. The CDR3 region has the DNA TGTGCCAGCAGTTCATTCGGGGGGGGCACTGAAGCTTTCTTT. This gives the protein CASSSFGGGTEAFF.

This clonotype was detected a few times. J is TRBJ2-1 and V is TRBV30, with D possibly called TRBD1 or TRBD2 (5 bases each). Germline V gene sequence: CDR1 GTSNPN, CDR2 SVGIG (reference sequence). The CDR3 runs 18 residues. The germline V and J ends were trimmed by 2 bases and 4 bases, with 24 bases remaining between them. Here the CDR3 reads CAWSPTGVGRGAYNEQFF. The CDR3 DNA follows: TGTGCCTGGAGTCCTACCGGAGTGGGTAGGGGAGCATACAATGAGCAGTTCTTC.

In this sample, this clonotype turned up many times. V is TRBV27 and J is TRBJ2-7, with D perhaps matching TRBD1 (5 bases). Trimming took off 5 bases at V and 2 bases at J, with 13 bases between the two ends. CDR3 length: 14 residues. Per the germline V gene, CDR1 is MNHEY and CDR2 is SMNVEV (reference sequence). The CDR3 region is CASSMNRIPYEQYF. DNA for the CDR3: TGTGCCAGCAGTATGAACAGGATCCCCTACGAGCAGTACTTC.

CDR3 in amino acids: CASSLSGYLRSYEQYF. The CDR3 region has the DNA TGTGCCAGCAGCTTGTCTGGCTACCTACGATCCTACGAGCAGTACTTC. This chain links TRBV5-6 with TRBJ2-7; D unclear. This CDR3 comprises 16 residues. Germline CDR1 SGHDT, CDR2 YYEEEE. V was trimmed by 1 base and J by 1 base, leaving 15 bases between them.

This clonotype was seen repeatedly, ten times or more. The chain has TRBV11-2 and TRBJ2-1; D is unclear. This CDR3 is 12 amino acids long. Germline V CDR1 and CDR2: SGHAT, FQNNGV. Between the trimmed V and J ends, which lost 7 bases and 3 bases, there was a span of 7 bases. CDR3 protein: CASTTFYNEQFF. In DNA, the CDR3 is TGTGCCAGCACCACCTTCTACAATGAGCAGTTCTTC.

The V gene is TRBV10-3, the J gene TRBJ1-5, with D tentatively TRBD1 (5 bases). This CDR3 contains 15 residues. V dropped 2 bases and J dropped 1 base, with 9 bases sitting between them. Germline V gives CDR1 ENHRY, CDR2 SYGVKD. The DNA for the CDR3 is TGTGCCATCAGTGAGGAAGGGGACAGCAATCAGCCCCAGCATTTT. Protein: CAISEEGDSNQPQHF.

This clonotype was recorded a few times. The chain couples TRBV12-3 or TRBV12-4 to TRBJ2-5; D is perhaps TRBD2 (7 bases). The CDR3 runs to 16 residues. V lost 6 bases and J lost 4, with 21 bases in between. This CDR3 is CASRLAGEGGGETQYF. The CDR3 region has the DNA TGTGCCAGCAGACTAGCCGGGGAGGGGGGGGGAGAGACCCAGTACTTC.

The chain combines TRBV30 with TRBJ2-1; 10 positions match TRBD1. Per the germline V gene, CDR1 is GTSNPN and CDR2 is SVGIG (reference sequence). CDR3 length equals 14 residues. V dropped 2 bases and J dropped 5; count of bases not matched to a gene: 3. The DNA for the CDR3 is TGTGCCTGGAGTAGACAGGGGGCGAACAATGAGCAGTTCTTC. Encoded protein: CAWSRQGANNEQFF.

This clonotype was seen only a few times. The rearrangement uses TRBV27 and TRBJ2-3; D gene ambiguous. The length of the CDR3 is 13 residues. Germline V gene data show CDR1 as MNHEY and CDR2 as SMNVEV (reference sequence). V lost 7 bases to trimming and J lost 0 bases, with 8 bases between them. CDR3 region: CASKPISTDTQYF. DNA of the CDR3: TGTGCCAGCAAACCAATTAGCACAGATACGCAGTATTTT.

In its sample, this clonotype was seen many times. This rearrangement joins TRBV7-2 to TRBJ1-1; no reliable D call. CDR1 is SGHTA and CDR2 is FQGNSA in the germline V gene. CDR3 length equals 15 residues. With 0 bases removed from V and 2 bases from J, the gap between germline ends came to 10 bases. CDR3 in DNA: TGTGCCAGCAGCTTAGCGTTGGCAGAAAACACTGAAGCTTTCTTT. It is translated as CASSLALAENTEAFF.

This clonotype was seen only a few times. The J gene is TRBJ2-7, the V gene TRBV19; 9 bases map to TRBD1. The CDR3 extends over 16 amino acids. Per the germline V gene, CDR1 is LNHDA and CDR2 is SQIVND (reference sequence). The V and J ends lost 3 bases and 5 bases, in that order; junction bases with no gene match: 11. The CDR3 loop reads CASSIHGTGSSDEQYF. Here the CDR3 DNA reads TGTGCCAGTAGTATTCACGGGACAGGGTCTAGCGACGAGCAGTACTTC.

This clonotype turned up a few times. A much larger clonotype is one base distant, so this may be a read error. The chain employs TRBV6-2 or TRBV6-3 and TRBJ2-7; 7 bases match TRBD2. The V gene end was trimmed by 6 bases and the J gene end by 4 bases; junction bases not matched to a gene: 6. This CDR3 contains 13 residues. Germline V gives CDR1 MNHEY, CDR2 SVGEGT. CDR3 in amino acids: CASSQAGTYEQYF. The DNA for the CDR3 is TGTGCCAGCAGCCAAGCGGGAACTTACGAGCAGTACTTC.